This T cell receptor (beta chain) was recorded in a study of blood T cell repertoires in COVID-19. In the study overall: Samples representing acute and convalescent COVID-19 were sourced from the United States, Italy and Spain. T cells, B-cell-depleted T cells, or PBMCs provided the cDNA or gDNA that served as material.

Germline values: CDR1 MDHEN, CDR2 SYDVKM. The CDR3 has 18 residues. The J segment lost 4 bases and the V segment lost 7 bases, leaving 16 bases of the junction unmatched. In the authors' methods: Cell counts per sample came from amplifying reference gene primers. Using immunoSEQ multiplex PCR, the repertoire was profiled, and TCRdb retains in-frame clones only, with some absent. For V, J and clone size, that table is used; D and trimming come from the DNA. The table records roughly 30,000 clones, around 83% of them present only once. This sequence originates from a human donor in a cohort sampled during active COVID-19. The chain has TRBV28 and TRBJ1-5, with 10 bases matching TRBD1. Source material: peripheral blood. The CDR3 sequence is CASTEFTLGDRGNQPQHF. Here the CDR3 DNA reads TGTGCCAGCACCGAATTCACATTGGGGGACAGGGGAAATCAGCCCCAGCATTTT.